This TCR beta chain is drawn from a study of cytomegalovirus exposure and HLA in healthy donors. Study-wide findings and caveats: Across HLA loci, a later analysis found differing TCR association rates, with DRB1 most and HLA-C fewest. The study flagged 150 to 200 TCR beta chains as cytomegalovirus-associated. Association of under 20,000 TCR beta sequences with HLA alleles was found at 0.05 false discovery rate in a later analysis.

This CDR3 is 14 amino acids long. Germline CDR1 and CDR2: MDHEN and SYDVKM. V dropped 2 bases and J dropped 3 bases, with 11 bases sitting between them. Worth noting for this clone: No antigen is known for it.

It was with 60 Vbeta and 13 Jbeta primers that the PCR ran. Profiled with immunoSEQ multiplex PCR; TCRdb holds only in-frame clones, not every one. The repertoire holds 250,000 to 350,000 clones, with about four fifths as singletons. The TCR comes from a girl aged 2-9 years in good health and CMV-seronegative. The gene calls are TRBV28 and TRBJ2-7; no clear D gene. The sample taken for sequencing was PBMCs. CDR3 nucleotides: TGTGCCAGCAGTTTAAACCAGGCCCTCTACGAGCAGTACTTC. This sequence encodes CASSLNQALYEQYF.